A single sample is the source of the 4 T cell receptor beta chains below, sequenced in a study of T-cell memory formation after mild COVID-19 (dated by TCRdb to the early 2020s). Library generation was performed with 5' RACE. Instrument used: Illumina NovaSeq 6000. TCRdb trimmed public reads at Q25 via fastp, called clones via MiXCR and kept in-frame beta chains. Every distinct CDR3 protein forms one entry, paired with its most common genes and DNA. A total of under 200,000 distinct CDR3 sequences appear in this sample, more than 9% of them only once. The top ten constitute approximately 4% of the sample. The sample was PBMCs or a T cell subset sorted from them (not recorded which). The receptors derive from a man in his late teens or twenties who had mild COVID-19 (a few samples of this study predate the infection). The sample titles of this study are shuffled in the database, so cell type and time point are left out; the donor was told from shared clones.

The chain links TRBV6-6 to TRBJ1-6; TRBD1 matches 10 bases. From germline, CDR1 is MNHNY and CDR2 SVGAGI (reference sequence). The CDR3 extends over 14 amino acids. The ends lost 6 bases at V and 8 bases at J; junction bases unmatched: 4. Here the CDR3 DNA reads TGTGCCAGCAGACCCGGGACAGGGGATTCACCCCTCCACTTT. It is translated as CASRPGTGDSPLHF.

This clonotype has more than one count but fewer than ten. The chain has TRBV4-2 and TRBJ2-2, with 9 bases lining up with TRBD1. The CDR3 runs 18 residues. J lost 2 bases, V lost 4 bases, and 11 bases had no gene match. The germline gives CDR1 LGHNA, CDR2 YNFKEQ. This chain's CDR3 is CASSLLGGGQGNTGELFF. CDR3 DNA sequence: TGTGCCAGCAGCCTCCTGGGGGGGGGACAGGGAAACACCGGGGAGCTGTTTTTT.

V and J are TRBV19 and TRBJ1-1; no firm D call. The CDR3 spans 13 residues. CDR1 is LNHDA, CDR2 SQIVND, per germline (reference sequence). Trimming pared 4 bases from V and 1 base from J, leaving 7 bases between. CDR3 nucleotides: TGTGCCAGTAGTAAATCTAAGAACACTGAAGCTTTCTTT. Encoded protein: CASSKSKNTEAFF.

This clonotype occurred many times. This chain's CDR3 is CASSLARGDTQYF. The CDR3 coding sequence is TGTGCCAGCAGCTTAGCGCGGGGGGATACGCAGTATTTT. The chain uses TRBV7-2 and TRBJ2-3; TRBD2 matches 7 bases. Trimming at V came to 0 bases and at J to 6 bases, leaving 0 bases not matched to a gene. The CDR3 covers 13 residues. Germline assignment: CDR1 SGHTA and CDR2 FQGNSA.